The rows below give T cell receptor beta chains drawn from one sample of a study of control samples from healthy donors and cancer patients. The assay was immunoSEQ multiplex PCR, and TCRdb's table has in-frame clones only and misses some. Of fewer than 120,000 clones listed, 70% to 90% are singletons. Input material: PBMCs. These receptors originate from a woman aged 55-70 years with lung cancer. The CDR3 runs from the conserved cysteine through the conserved F or W. Each record gives: J gene, V gene, clone size, D gene, CDR3 DNA, CDR3 protein. The D gene is left open where the match is weak. A clone size is listed for some rows: how often the clone was seen (once, few, many), or a class if it is expanded.

J gene: TRBJ2-3; V gene: TRBV9; clone size: NA; D gene: TRBD1; CDR3 DNA: TGTGCCAGCAGCGTGGACAGGGCCACAGATACGCAGTATTTT; CDR3 protein: CASSVDRATDTQYF
J gene: TRBJ1-1; V gene: TRBV10-3; clone size: NA; D gene: TRBD1; CDR3 DNA: TGTGCCATCAGTGAAGGACAGGGGGGCACTGAAGCTTTCTTT; CDR3 protein: CAISEGQGGTEAFF
J gene: TRBJ1-6; V gene: TRBV30; clone size: NA; D gene: TRBD1; CDR3 DNA: TGTGCCTGGAGTATCAGGGGGGATTCACCCCTCCACTTT; CDR3 protein: CAWSIRGDSPLHF
J gene: TRBJ1-2; V gene: TRBV7-2; clone size: NA; D gene: TRBD1; CDR3 DNA: TGTGCCAGCAGCACCGGGGACAGGCCCGAAGGCTACACCTTC; CDR3 protein: CASSTGDRPEGYTF
J gene: TRBJ1-2; V gene: TRBV5-8; clone size: few; D gene: NA; CDR3 DNA: TGTGCCAGCAGCTTGACCCCGAGTATGGGGCGCCGAGGCTATGGCTACACCTTC; CDR3 protein: CASSLTPSMGRRGYGYTF
J gene: TRBJ2-1; V gene: TRBV5-1; clone size: once; D gene: TRBD1; CDR3 DNA: TGCGCCAGCAGTTCCGGGACAGGGTACAATGAGCAGTTCTTC; CDR3 protein: CASSSGTGYNEQFF
J gene: TRBJ2-1; V gene: TRBV5-1; clone size: NA; D gene: TRBD2; CDR3 DNA: TGCGCCAGCAGCTTAGGCGTCGGCGGGAGCATCAATGAGCAGTTCTTC; CDR3 protein: CASSLGVGGSINEQFF
J gene: TRBJ1-1; V gene: TRBV2; clone size: NA; D gene: NA; CDR3 DNA: TGTGCCAGCAGTGAAAGATCAGAAGCTTTCTTT; CDR3 protein: CASSERSEAFF
J gene: TRBJ1-1; V gene: TRBV4-1; clone size: NA; D gene: NA; CDR3 DNA: TGCGCCAGCAGCCAAGACCGCACTGAAGCTTTCTTT; CDR3 protein: CASSQDRTEAFF
J gene: TRBJ2-1; V gene: TRBV3-1/TRBV3-2; clone size: NA; D gene: NA; CDR3 DNA: TGTGCCAGCAGCCTAGGTGGTTATGAGCAGTTCTTC; CDR3 protein: CASSLGGYEQFF
J gene: TRBJ1-2; V gene: TRBV24-1; clone size: NA; D gene: TRBD1; CDR3 DNA: TGTGCCACCAGTGGAAGGACAGGTCACCTATCAGGCTACACCTTC; CDR3 protein: CATSGRTGHLSGYTF
J gene: TRBJ1-2; V gene: TRBV12-3/TRBV12-4; clone size: NA; D gene: NA; CDR3 DNA: TGTGCCAGCCATAAAGCTGGGACCTATGGCTACACCTTC; CDR3 protein: CASHKAGTYGYTF
J gene: TRBJ1-3; V gene: TRBV18; clone size: once; D gene: NA; CDR3 DNA: TGTGCCAGCTCACAATCGGGGCCCTCCTCTGGAAACACCATATATTTT; CDR3 protein: CASSQSGPSSGNTIYF
J gene: TRBJ1-4; V gene: TRBV11-3; clone size: NA; D gene: NA; CDR3 DNA: TGTGCCAGCAGCATCCGGGCCGGGGAGAATGAAAAACTGTTTTTT; CDR3 protein: CASSIRAGENEKLFF
J gene: TRBJ2-7; V gene: TRBV21-1; clone size: NA; D gene: NA; CDR3 DNA: TGTGCCAGCATCCTATGTGCGGGGCGGTACGAGCAGTACTTC; CDR3 protein: CASILCAGRYEQYF